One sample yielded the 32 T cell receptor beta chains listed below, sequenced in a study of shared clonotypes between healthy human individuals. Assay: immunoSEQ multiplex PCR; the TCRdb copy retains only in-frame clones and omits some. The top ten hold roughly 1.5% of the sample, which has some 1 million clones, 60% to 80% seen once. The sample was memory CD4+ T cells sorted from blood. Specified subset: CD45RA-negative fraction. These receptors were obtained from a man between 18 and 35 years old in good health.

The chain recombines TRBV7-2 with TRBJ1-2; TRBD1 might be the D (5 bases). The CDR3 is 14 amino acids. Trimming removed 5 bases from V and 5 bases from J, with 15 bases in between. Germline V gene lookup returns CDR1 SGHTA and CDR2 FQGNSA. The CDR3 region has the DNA TGTGCCAGCAGCACCACCGGGACGGCTTATGGCTACACCTTC. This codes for CASSTTGTAYGYTF.

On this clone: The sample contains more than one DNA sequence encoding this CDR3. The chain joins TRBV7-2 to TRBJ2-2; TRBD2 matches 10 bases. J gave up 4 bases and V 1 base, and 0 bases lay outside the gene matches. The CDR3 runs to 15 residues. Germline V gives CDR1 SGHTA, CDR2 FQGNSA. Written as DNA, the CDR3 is TGTGCCAGCAGCTTAGGACTAGCGGGCACCGGGGAGCTGTTTTTT. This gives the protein CASSLGLAGTGELFF.

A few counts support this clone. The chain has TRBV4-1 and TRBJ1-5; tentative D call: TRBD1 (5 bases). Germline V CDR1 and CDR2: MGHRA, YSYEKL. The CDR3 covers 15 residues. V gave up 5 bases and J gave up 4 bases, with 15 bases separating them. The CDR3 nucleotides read TGCGCCAGCAGCTCCAGGGATCTGGGAAATCAGCCCCAGCATTTT. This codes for CASSSRDLGNQPQHF.

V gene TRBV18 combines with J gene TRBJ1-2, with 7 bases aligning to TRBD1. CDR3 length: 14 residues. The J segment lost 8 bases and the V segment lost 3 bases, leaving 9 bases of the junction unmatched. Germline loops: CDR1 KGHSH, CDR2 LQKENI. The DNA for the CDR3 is TGTGCCAGCTCACCTTCGACAGGGCGGGAGGGCTACACCTTC. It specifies CASSPSTGREGYTF.

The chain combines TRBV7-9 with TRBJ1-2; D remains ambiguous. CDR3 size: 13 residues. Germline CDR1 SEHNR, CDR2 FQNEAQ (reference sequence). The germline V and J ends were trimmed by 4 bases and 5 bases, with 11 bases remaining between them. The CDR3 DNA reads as TGTGCCAGCAGCTCCGTCCCTCTTTATGGCTACACCTTC. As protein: CASSSVPLYGYTF.

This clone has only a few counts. CDR3 DNA sequence: TGTGCCAGCAGCCCTGACAGGTCCCCCACAGATACGCAGTATTTT. This translates into CASSPDRSPTDTQYF. The gene calls are TRBV7-9 and TRBJ2-3, with a possible D match to TRBD1 (6 bases). This CDR3 contains 15 residues. V was cut by 5 bases and J by 2 bases, with 14 bases left in between. The germline V gene encodes CDR1 SEHNR and CDR2 FQNEAQ (reference sequence).

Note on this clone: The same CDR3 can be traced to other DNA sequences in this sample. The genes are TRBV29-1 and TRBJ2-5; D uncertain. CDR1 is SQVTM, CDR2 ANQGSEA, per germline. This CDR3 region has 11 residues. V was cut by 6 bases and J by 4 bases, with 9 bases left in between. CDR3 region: CSVLPGETQYF. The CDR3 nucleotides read TGCAGCGTACTACCGGGAGAGACCCAGTACTTC.

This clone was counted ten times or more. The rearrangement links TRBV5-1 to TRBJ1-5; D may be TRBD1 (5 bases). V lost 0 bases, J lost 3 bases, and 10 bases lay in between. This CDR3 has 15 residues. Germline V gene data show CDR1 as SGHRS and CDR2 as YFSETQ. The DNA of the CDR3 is TGCGCCAGCAGCTTGGATGGGGCTAACAATCAGCCCCAGCATTTT. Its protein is CASSLDGANNQPQHF.

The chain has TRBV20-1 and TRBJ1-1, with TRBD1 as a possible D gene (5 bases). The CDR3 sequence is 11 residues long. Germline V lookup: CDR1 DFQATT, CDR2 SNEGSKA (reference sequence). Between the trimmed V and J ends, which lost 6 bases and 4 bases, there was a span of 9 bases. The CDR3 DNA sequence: TGCAGTGCCCCAAGGGGCACTGAAGCTTTCTTT. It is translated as CSAPRGTEAFF.

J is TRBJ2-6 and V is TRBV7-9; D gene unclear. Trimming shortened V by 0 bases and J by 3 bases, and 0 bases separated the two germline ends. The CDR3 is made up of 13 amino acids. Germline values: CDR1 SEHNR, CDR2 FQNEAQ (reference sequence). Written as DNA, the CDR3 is TGTGCCAGCAGCTTAGCTGGGGCCAACGTCCTGACTTTC. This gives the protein CASSLAGANVLTF.

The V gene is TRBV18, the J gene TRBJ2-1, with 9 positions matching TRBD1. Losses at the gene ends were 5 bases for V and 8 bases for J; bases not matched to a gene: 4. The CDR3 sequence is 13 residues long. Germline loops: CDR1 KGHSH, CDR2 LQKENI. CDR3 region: CASSVQGAYEQFF. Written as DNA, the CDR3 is TGTGCCAGCTCAGTACAGGGGGCCTATGAGCAGTTCTTC.

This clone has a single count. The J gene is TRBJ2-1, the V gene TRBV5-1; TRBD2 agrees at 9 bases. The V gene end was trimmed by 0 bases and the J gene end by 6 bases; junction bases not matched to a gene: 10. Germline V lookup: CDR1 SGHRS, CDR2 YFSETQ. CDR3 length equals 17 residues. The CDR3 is CASSLEPQLAGPNEQFF. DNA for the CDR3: TGCGCCAGCAGCTTGGAACCCCAACTAGCGGGCCCCAATGAGCAGTTCTTC.

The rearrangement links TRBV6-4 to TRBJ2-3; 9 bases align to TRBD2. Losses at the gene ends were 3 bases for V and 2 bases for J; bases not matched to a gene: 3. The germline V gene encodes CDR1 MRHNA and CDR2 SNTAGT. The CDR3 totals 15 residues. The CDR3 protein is CASSEGGGDTDTQYF. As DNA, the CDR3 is TGTGCCAGCAGTGAAGGCGGGGGGGACACAGATACGCAGTATTTT.

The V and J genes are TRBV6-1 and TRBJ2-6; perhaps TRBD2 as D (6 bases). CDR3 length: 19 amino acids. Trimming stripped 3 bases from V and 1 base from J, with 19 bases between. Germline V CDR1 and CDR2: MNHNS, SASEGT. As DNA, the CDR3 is TGTGCCAGCAGTGAGTCTACGGGGGTTTACGGATCTGGGGCCAACGTCCTGACTTTC. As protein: CASSESTGVYGSGANVLTF.

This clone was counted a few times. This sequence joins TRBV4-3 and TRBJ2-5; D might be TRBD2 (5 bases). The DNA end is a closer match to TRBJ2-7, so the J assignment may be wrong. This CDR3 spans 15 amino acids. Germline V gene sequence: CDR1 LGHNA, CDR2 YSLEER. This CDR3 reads CASSQDRAAVYEQYF. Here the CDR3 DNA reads TGCGCCAGCAGCCAAGATCGAGCGGCGGTCTACGAGCAGTACTTC.

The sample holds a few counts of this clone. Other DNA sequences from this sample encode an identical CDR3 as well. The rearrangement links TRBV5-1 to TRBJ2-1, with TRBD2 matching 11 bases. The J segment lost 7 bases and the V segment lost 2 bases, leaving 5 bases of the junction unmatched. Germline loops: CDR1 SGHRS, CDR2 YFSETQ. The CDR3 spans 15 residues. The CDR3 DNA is TGCGCCAGCAGCTTAATAGCGGGAGGGCCAAATGAGCAGTTCTTC. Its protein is CASSLIAGGPNEQFF.

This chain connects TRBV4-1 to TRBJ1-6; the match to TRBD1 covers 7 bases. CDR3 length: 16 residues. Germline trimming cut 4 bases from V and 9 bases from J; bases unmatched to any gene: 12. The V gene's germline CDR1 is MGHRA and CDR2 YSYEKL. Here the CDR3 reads CASSLGGQGDSSPLHF. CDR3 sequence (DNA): TGCGCCAGCAGCCTGGGGGGCCAGGGGGATAGTTCACCCCTCCACTTT.

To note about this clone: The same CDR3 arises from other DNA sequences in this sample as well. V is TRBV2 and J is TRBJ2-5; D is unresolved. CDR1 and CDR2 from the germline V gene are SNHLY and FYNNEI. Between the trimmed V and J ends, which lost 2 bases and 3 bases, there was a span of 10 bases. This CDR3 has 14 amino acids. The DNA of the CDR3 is TGTGCCAGCAGTGAAACCCGGCAGAAAGAGACCCAGTACTTC. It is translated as CASSETRQKETQYF.

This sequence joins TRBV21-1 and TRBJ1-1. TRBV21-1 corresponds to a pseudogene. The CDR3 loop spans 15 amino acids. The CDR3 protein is CASSPRGGSNTEAFF. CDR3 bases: TGTGCCAGCAGCCCCAGGGGGGGATCGAACACTGAAGCTTTCTTT.

CDR3 sequence reads: CASSLAGTGGPSYEQYF. CDR3 in DNA: TGCGCCAGCAGCTTGGCCGGAACAGGGGGTCCTTCCTACGAGCAGTACTTC. The chain carries TRBV5-1 and TRBJ2-7; 8 bases fit TRBD1. The germline V gene has CDR1 SGHRS and CDR2 YFSETQ. V shed 0 bases and J 1 base; nucleotides not matched to a gene: 9. The CDR3 has 17 amino acids.

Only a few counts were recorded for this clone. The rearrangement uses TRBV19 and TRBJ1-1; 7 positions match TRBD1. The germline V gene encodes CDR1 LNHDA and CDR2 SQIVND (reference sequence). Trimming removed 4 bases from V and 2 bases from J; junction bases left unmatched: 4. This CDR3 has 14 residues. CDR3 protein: CASSKWDSNTEAFF. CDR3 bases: TGTGCCAGTAGTAAATGGGACAGCAACACTGAAGCTTTCTTT.

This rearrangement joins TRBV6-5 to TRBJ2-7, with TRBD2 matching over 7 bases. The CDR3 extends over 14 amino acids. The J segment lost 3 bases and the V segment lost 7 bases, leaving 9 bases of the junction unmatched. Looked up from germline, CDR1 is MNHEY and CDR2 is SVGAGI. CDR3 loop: CASNRGRADYEQYF. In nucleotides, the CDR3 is TGTGCCAGCAATCGGGGGAGGGCCGACTACGAGCAGTACTTC.

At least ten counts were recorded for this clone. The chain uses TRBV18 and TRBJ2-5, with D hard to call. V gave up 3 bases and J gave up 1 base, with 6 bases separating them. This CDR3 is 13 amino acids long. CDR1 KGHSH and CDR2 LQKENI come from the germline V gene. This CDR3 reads CASSPAFQETQYF. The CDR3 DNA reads TGTGCCAGCTCACCGGCCTTCCAAGAGACCCAGTACTTC. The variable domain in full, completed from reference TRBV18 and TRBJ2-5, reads NAGVMQNPRHLVRRRGQEARLRCSPMKGHSHVYWYRQLPEEGLKFMVYLQKENIIDESGMPKERFSAEFPKEGPSILRIQQVVRGDSAAYFCASSPAFQETQYFGPGTRLLVL.

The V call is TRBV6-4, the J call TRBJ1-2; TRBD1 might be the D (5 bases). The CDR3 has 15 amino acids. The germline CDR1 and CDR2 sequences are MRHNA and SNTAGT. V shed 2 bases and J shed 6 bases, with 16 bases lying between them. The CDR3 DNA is TGTGCCAGCAGTGACAGGAGGCCGGGAGGGGATGGCTACACCTTC. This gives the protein CASSDRRPGGDGYTF.

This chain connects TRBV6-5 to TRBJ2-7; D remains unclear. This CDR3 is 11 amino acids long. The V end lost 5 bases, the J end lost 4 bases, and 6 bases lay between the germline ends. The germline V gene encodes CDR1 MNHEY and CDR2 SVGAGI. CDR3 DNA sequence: TGTGCCAGCAGTGCAAAGTACGAGCAGTACTTC. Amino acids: CASSAKYEQYF.

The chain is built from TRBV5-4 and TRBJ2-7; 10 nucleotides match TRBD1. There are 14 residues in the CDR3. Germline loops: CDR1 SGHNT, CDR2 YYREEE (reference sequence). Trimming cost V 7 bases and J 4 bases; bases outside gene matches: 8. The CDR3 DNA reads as TGTGCCAGCGCGAGAGACAGGGGGCTGTACGAGCAGTACTTC. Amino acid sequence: CASARDRGLYEQYF.

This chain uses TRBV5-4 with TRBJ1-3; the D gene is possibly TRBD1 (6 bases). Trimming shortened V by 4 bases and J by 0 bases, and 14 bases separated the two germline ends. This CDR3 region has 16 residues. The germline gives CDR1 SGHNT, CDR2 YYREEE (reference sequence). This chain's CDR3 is CASSPGGRDSGNTIYF. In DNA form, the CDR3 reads TGTGCCAGCAGCCCCGGGGGCCGGGACTCTGGAAACACCATATATTTT.

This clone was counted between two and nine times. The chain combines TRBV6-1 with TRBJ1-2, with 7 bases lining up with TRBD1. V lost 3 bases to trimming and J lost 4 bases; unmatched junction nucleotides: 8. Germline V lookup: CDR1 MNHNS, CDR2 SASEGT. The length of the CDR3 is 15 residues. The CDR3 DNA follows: TGTGCCAGCAGTGACCCCTACAGGGGAAGCTATGGCTACACCTTC. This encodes CASSDPYRGSYGYTF.

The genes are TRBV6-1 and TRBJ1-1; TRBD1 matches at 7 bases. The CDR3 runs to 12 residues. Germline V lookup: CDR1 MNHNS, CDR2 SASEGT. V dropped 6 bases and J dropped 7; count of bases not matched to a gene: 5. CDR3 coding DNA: TGTGCCAGCAGACCCGACAGGGATGAAGCTTTCTTT. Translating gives CASRPDRDEAFF.

The CDR3 nucleotides read TGTGCCAGCAGTGCCGGCTTATGGGGGGCCTCCGAGCAGTACTTC. It translates to CASSAGLWGASEQYF. The chain has TRBV6-1 and TRBJ2-7; D is tentatively TRBD1 or TRBD2 (6 bases each). Trimming pared 4 bases from V and 6 bases from J, leaving 19 bases between. The germline CDR1 and CDR2 sequences are MNHNS and SASEGT. This CDR3 has 15 residues.

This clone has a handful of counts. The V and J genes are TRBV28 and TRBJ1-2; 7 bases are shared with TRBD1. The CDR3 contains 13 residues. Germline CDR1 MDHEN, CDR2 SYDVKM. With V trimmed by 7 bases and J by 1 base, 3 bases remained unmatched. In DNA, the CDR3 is TGTGCCAGCAAGGGGACAGATAACTATGGCTACACCTTC. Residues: CASKGTDNYGYTF.

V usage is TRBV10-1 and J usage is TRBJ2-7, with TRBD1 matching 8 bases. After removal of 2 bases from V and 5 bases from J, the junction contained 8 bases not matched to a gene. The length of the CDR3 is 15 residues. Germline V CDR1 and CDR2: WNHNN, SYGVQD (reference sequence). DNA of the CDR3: TGCGCCAGCAGTGAGAGGGCAGGGGGCATGGACGAGCAGTACTTC. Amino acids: CASSERAGGMDEQYF.